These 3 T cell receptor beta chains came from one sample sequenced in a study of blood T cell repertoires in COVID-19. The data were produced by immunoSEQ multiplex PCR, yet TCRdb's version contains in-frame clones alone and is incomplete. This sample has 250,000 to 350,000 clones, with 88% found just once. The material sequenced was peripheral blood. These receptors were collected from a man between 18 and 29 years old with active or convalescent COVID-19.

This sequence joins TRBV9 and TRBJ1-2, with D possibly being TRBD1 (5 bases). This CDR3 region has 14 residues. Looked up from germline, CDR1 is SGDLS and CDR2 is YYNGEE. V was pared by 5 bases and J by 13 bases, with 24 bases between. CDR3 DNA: TGTGCCAGCAGTAGGGGCAGTTCTCTTATGGTTGGCACCTTC. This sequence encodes CASSRGSSLMVGTF.

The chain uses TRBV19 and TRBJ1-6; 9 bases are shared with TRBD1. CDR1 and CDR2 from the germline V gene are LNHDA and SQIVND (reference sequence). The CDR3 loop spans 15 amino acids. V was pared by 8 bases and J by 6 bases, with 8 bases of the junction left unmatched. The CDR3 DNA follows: TGTGCCAGTGAAAAGGACAGGGGAGGTAATTCACCCCTCCACTTT. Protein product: CASEKDRGGNSPLHF.

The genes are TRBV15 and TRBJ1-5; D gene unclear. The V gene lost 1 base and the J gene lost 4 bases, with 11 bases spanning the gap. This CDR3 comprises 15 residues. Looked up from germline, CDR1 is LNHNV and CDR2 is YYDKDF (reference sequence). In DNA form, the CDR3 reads TGTGCCACCAGCAGAGTGGGAGAACTTAATCAGCCCCAGCATTTT. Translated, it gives CATSRVGELNQPQHF. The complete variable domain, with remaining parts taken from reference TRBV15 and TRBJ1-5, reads DAMVIQNPRYQVTQFGKPVTLSCSQTLNHNVMYWYQQKSSQAPKLLFHYYDKDFNNEADTPDNFQSRRPNTSFCFLDIRSPGLGDTAMYLCATSRVGELNQPQHFGDGTRLSIL.